The source of this TCR beta chain is a study of Ad26.COV2.S vaccination and SARS-CoV-2 variants. Study at large: Once or twice, 56 days apart, Ad26.COV2.S was delivered intramuscularly.

Produced via immunoSEQ multiplex PCR; TCRdb's table is partial and in-frame only. The table includes fewer than 400,000 clones, roughly 88% detected once. As concerns this clone: Its antigen is still unknown.

Treatment here: roughly 18 received Ad26.COV2.S at low or high dose, single or two shots; several received placebo; per-sample allocation not given. Samples were taken on day 63 after the first vaccine or placebo injection. The CDR3 loop spans 13 amino acids. V was trimmed by 4 bases and J by 1 base, leaving 7 bases between them. The germline V gene has CDR1 MNHEY and CDR2 SVGEGT. The study, taken as a whole, reports: The study found similar non-spike TCR breadth in vaccine and placebo recipients.

The source is a person aged 18-65 years who received the Ad26.COV2.S COVID-19 vaccine or a placebo. Sample: peripheral blood, taken in a trial of Ad26.COV2.S vaccine versus placebo. The V call is TRBV6-2 or TRBV6-3, the J call TRBJ1-1; D is undetermined. The CDR3 loop reads CASSFSENTEAFF. DNA for the CDR3: TGTGCCAGCAGTTTCTCAGAGAACACTGAAGCTTTCTTT.